This T cell receptor (beta chain) was obtained from a study of CD8 T cells in ankylosing spondylitis. Whole-study results and caveats: Within matched ankylosing spondylitis synovial fluid, disease-linked clones were reportedly significantly enriched.

About this clonotype itself: Antigen: not known.

Germline V CDR1 and CDR2: MNHEY, SVGAGI. Trimming shortened V by 1 base and J by 4 bases, and 4 bases separated the two germline ends. The CDR3 consists of 12 residues. TCRdb redid the calling of the 5' RACE reads with MiXCR, one entry per CDR3 protein. The repertoire consists of about 150,000 distinct CDR3 sequences, with under 55% occurring once and the leading ten covering nearly 15%. The sample was synovial fluid, either unsorted or a sorted T cell fraction (not recorded which). The chain employs TRBV6-5 and TRBJ2-5; D gene uncertain. The TCR comes from a male donor with ankylosing spondylitis. The DNA of the CDR3 is TGTGCCAGCAGTTACTGGGGAGAGACCCAGTACTTC. It codes for CASSYWGETQYF.